The rows below give T cell receptor beta chains drawn from one sample of a study of CD8+ T cells in alopecia areata. Sequenced by immunoSEQ multiplex PCR; TCRdb stores in-frame clones only, minus some. The sample carries 150,000 to 200,000 clones, about 70% recorded once. The sample consisted of CD8+ T cells sorted from blood, taken at week 0. These receptors all come from a human donor with alopecia areata. Each CDR3 is given with its conserved first and last residue. The order of the fields is clone size, V gene, D gene, J gene, CDR3 protein, CDR3 DNA. D genes are given only for firm matches. Only part of the rows carry a size: once, few, many, or a class if the clone is expanded.

once	TRBV29-1	TRBD1	TRBJ1-1	CSVPPRGRNTEAFF	TGCAGCGTTCCACCCAGGGGGCGGAACACTGAAGCTTTCTTT
NA	TRBV5-6	NA	TRBJ1-1	CASELGGIGAFF	TGTGCCAGCGAGCTTGGTGGCATCGGGGCTTTCTTT
NA	TRBV6-5	NA	TRBJ1-2	CASSYQAGHPYGYTF	TGTGCCAGCAGTTACCAGGCGGGACACCCCTATGGCTACACCTTC
few	TRBV7-2	NA	TRBJ1-1	CASSLARGVEAFF	TGTGCCAGCAGCTTAGCGAGGGGAGTCGAAGCTTTCTTT
once	TRBV4-1	NA	TRBJ1-2	CASSQDRSYTF	TGCGCCAGCAGCCAAGATAGGAGCTACACCTTC
NA	TRBV5-6	NA	TRBJ2-7	CASSLFMTDTYEQYF	TGTGCCAGCAGCTTGTTTATGACCGATACCTACGAGCAGTACTTC
few	TRBV7-3	NA	TRBJ2-3	CASSYRVADTQYF	TGTGCCAGCAGCTACAGGGTTGCAGATACGCAGTATTTT
NA	TRBV19	NA	TRBJ1-1	CASSETGEAFF	TGTGCCAGTAGCGAGACAGGTGAAGCTTTCTTT
NA	TRBV7-9	NA	TRBJ2-3	CASSFDSTDTQYF	TGTGCCAGCAGCTTCGACAGCACAGATACGCAGTATTTT
NA	TRBV30	NA	TRBJ2-7	CAWTPRHLSNEQYF	TGTGCCTGGACCCCCCGACATCTAAGTAACGAGCAGTACTTC
NA	TRBV6-5	TRBD1	TRBJ2-2	CASSARGQFAGELFF	TGTGCCAGCAGCGCTCGGGGACAGTTTGCCGGGGAGCTGTTTTTT
NA	TRBV4-1	NA	TRBJ2-3	CASSQIGLSTDTQYF	TGCGCCAGCAGCCAAATCGGACTTTCCACAGATACGCAGTATTTT
few	TRBV27	NA	TRBJ2-1	CASSLFGSTYNEQFF	TGTGCCAGCAGTTTATTTGGGTCAACCTACAATGAGCAGTTCTTC
NA	TRBV25-1	TRBD1	TRBJ2-4	CASSETDRGPKNIQYF	TGTGCCAGCAGTGAAACGGACAGGGGACCCAAAAACATTCAGTACTTC
NA	TRBV2	TRBD2	TRBJ2-5	CASSASGGAETQYF	TGTGCCAGCAGTGCGAGCGGGGGAGCGGAGACCCAGTACTTC
once	TRBV6-5	TRBD1	TRBJ1-1	CASSANRGNTEAFF	TGTGCCAGCAGTGCGAACAGGGGGAACACTGAAGCTTTCTTT
NA	TRBV7-9	NA	TRBJ1-4	CASSYGPGEKLFF	TGTGCCAGCAGCTATGGGCCCGGCGAAAAACTGTTTTTT
NA	TRBV18	TRBD1	TRBJ1-5	CASSPPGTGDQPQHF	TGTGCCAGCTCACCACCCGGGACAGGCGATCAGCCCCAGCATTTT
few	TRBV29-1	TRBD1	TRBJ2-7	CSATGTGSYEQYF	TGCAGCGCTACCGGGACAGGGTCCTACGAGCAGTACTTC
NA	TRBV29-1	NA	TRBJ2-2	CSAPEGGELFF	TGCAGCGCCCCCGAGGGCGGGGAGCTGTTTTTT
few	TRBV14	NA	TRBJ2-3	CASSQDATDTQYF	TGTGCCAGCAGCCAAGATGCCACAGATACGCAGTATTTT
NA	TRBV5-6	NA	TRBJ2-6	CASIRPGANVLTF	TGTGCCAGCATCAGACCTGGGGCCAACGTCCTGACTTTC
NA	TRBV7-9	NA	TRBJ2-7	CASSFVGYEQYF	TGTGCCAGCAGCTTTGTGGGGTACGAGCAGTACTTC
NA	TRBV4-2	NA	TRBJ1-1	CASSLAGNTEAFF	TGTGCCAGCAGCCTTGCCGGTAACACTGAAGCTTTCTTT
NA	TRBV7-9	TRBD1	TRBJ2-7	CASSALGGWDRSSEQYF	TGTGCCAGCAGCGCCCTGGGCGGGTGGGACAGATCCTCCGAGCAGTACTTC
NA	TRBV29-1	NA	TRBJ1-1	CSVFKGNTEAFF	TGCAGCGTATTTAAAGGGAACACTGAAGCTTTCTTT
few	TRBV7-9	TRBD1	TRBJ2-7	CASSSAGTGSYEQYF	TGTGCCAGCAGCTCTGCCGGGACAGGCTCCTACGAGCAGTACTTC